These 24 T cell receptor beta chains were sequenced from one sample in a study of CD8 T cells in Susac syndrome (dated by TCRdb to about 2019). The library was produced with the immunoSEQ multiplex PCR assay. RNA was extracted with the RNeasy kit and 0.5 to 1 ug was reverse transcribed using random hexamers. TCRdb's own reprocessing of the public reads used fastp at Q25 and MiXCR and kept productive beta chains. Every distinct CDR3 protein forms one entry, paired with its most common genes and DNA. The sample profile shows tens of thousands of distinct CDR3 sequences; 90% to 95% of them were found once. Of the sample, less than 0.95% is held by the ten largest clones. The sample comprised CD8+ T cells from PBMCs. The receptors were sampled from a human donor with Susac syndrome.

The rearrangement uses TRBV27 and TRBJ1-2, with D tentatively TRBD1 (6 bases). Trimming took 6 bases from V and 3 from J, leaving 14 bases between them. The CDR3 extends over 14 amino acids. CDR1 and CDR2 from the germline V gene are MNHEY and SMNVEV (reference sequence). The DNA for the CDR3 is TGTGCCAGCAGCCTGACAGGCGAGGACTATGGCTACACCTTC. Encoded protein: CASSLTGEDYGYTF.

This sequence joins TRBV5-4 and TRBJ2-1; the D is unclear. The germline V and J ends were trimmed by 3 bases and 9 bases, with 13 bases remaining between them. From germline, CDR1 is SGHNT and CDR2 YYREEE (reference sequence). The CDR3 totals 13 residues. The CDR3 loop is CASSSGLPGEQFF. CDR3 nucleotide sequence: TGTGCCAGCAGCTCGGGTCTTCCGGGTGAGCAGTTCTTC.

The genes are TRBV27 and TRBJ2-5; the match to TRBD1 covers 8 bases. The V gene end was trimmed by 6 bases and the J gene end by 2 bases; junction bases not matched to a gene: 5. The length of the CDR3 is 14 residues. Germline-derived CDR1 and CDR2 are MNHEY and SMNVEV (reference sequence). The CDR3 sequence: CASRPWTGQETQYF. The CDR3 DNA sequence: TGTGCCAGCAGGCCATGGACAGGGCAAGAGACCCAGTACTTC.

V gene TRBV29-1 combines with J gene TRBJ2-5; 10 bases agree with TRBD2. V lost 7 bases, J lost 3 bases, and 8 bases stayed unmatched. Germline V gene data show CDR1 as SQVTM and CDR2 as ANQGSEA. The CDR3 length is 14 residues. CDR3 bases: TGCAGCGCTTCCGGGACTAGCGTCAAAGAGACCCAGTACTTC. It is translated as CSASGTSVKETQYF.

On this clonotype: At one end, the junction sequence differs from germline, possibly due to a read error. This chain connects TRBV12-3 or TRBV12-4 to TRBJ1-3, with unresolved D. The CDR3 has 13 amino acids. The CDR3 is CASSLGAERSRNF. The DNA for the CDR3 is TGTGCCAGCAGTTTAGGGGCAGAAAGGAGTAGAAATTTT.

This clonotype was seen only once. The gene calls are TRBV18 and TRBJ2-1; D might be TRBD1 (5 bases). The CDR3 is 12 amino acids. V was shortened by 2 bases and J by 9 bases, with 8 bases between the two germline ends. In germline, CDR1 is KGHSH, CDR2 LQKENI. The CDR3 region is CASSPRGGEQFF. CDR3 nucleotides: TGTGCCAGCTCACCAAGGGGTGGTGAGCAGTTCTTC.

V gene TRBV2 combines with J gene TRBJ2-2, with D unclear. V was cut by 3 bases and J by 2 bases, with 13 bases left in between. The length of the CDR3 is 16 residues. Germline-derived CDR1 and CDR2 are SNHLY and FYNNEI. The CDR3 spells CASSDRHLSNTGELFF. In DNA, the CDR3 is TGTGCCAGCAGTGACCGGCACCTCTCTAACACCGGGGAGCTGTTTTTT.

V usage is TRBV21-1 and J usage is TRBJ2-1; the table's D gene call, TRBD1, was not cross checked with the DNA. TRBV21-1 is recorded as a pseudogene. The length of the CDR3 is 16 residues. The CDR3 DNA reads TGTGCCAGCAGACTAACGGTCAACACCGAGGGGGATGAGCAGTTCTTC. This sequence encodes CASRLTVNTEGDEQFF.

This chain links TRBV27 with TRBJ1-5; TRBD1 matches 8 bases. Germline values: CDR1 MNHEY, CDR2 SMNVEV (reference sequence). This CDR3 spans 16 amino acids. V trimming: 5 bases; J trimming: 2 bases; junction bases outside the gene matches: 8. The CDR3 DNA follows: TGTGCCAGCAGTCCATCGACAGGGGACCGCAATCAGCCCCAGCATTTT. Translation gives CASSPSTGDRNQPQHF.

The CDR3 region has the DNA TGTGCCAGCACCCCTGGGTGGCAGAAAGAGATTCAAGAGACCCAGTACTTC. Protein sequence: CASTPGWQKEIQETQYF. This sequence joins TRBV7-8 and TRBJ2-5, with D hard to call. V lost 7 bases to trimming and J lost 2 bases, with 23 bases between them. The CDR3 loop spans 17 amino acids. The V gene's germline CDR1 is SGHVS and CDR2 FQNEAQ.

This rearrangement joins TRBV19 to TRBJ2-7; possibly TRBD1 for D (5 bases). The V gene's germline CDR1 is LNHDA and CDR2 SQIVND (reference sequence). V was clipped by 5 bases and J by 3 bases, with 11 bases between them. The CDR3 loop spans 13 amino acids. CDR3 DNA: TGTGCCAGTAGTCCGTGGCAGGGCTACGAGCAGTACTTC. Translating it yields CASSPWQGYEQYF.

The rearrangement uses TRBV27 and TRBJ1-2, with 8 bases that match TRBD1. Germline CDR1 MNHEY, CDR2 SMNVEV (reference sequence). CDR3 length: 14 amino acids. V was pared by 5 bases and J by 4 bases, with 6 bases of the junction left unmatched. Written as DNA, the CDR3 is TGTGCCAGCAGTACTCGGACAGGGACCTATGGCTACACCTTC. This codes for CASSTRTGTYGYTF.

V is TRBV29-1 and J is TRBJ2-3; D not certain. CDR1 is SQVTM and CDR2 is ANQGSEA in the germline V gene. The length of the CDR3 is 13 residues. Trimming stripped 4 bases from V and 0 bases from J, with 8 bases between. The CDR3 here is CSVVDLSTDTQYF. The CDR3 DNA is TGCAGCGTTGTTGACCTTAGCACAGATACGCAGTATTTT.

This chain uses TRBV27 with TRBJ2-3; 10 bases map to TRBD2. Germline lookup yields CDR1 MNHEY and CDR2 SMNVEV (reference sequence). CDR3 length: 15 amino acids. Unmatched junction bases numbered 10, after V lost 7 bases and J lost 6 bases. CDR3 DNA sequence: TGTGCCAGCACCTCCGGGACTAGCGCCTTGGATACGCAGTATTTT. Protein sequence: CASTSGTSALDTQYF.

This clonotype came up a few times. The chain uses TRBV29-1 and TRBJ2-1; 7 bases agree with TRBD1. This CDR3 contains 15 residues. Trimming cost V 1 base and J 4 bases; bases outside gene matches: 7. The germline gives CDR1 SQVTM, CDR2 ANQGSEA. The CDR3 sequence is CSVEGVETGYNEQFF. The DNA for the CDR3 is TGCAGCGTTGAAGGGGTGGAGACAGGGTACAATGAGCAGTTCTTC.

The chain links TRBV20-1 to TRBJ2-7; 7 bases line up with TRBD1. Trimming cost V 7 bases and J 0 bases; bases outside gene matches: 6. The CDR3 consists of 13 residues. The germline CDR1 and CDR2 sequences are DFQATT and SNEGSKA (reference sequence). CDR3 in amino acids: CSVPDRSSYEQYF. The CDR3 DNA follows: TGCAGTGTACCGGACAGGAGCTCCTACGAGCAGTACTTC.

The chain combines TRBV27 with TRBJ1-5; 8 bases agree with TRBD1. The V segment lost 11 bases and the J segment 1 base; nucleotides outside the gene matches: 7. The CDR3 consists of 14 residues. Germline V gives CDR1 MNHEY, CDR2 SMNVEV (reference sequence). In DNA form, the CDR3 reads TGTGCCGCAGGGGGCATCCGGAGCAATCAGCCCCAGCATTTT. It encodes CAAGGIRSNQPQHF.

The CDR3 DNA sequence: TGTGCCAGCAGCCCCTGGGGCGGGGAGCTGTTTTTT. Translating it yields CASSPWGGELFF. The J gene is TRBJ2-2, the V gene TRBV4-2; D is undetermined. The CDR3 runs 12 residues. V shed 4 bases and J shed 7 bases, with 7 bases lying between them. Germline V gene sequence: CDR1 LGHNA, CDR2 YNFKEQ.

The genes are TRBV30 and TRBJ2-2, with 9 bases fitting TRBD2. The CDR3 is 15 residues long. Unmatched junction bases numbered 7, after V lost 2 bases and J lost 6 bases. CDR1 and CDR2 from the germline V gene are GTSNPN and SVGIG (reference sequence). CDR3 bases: TGTGCCTGGAGTTTCGGGACTAGCTCGCCCGGGGAGCTGTTTTTT. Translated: CAWSFGTSSPGELFF. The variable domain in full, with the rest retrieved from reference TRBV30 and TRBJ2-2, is SQTIHQWPATLVQPVGSPLSLECTVEGTSNPNLYWYRQAAGRGLQLLFYSVGIGQISSEVPQNLSASRPQDRQFILSSKKLLLSDSGFYLCAWSFGTSSPGELFFGEGSRLTVL.

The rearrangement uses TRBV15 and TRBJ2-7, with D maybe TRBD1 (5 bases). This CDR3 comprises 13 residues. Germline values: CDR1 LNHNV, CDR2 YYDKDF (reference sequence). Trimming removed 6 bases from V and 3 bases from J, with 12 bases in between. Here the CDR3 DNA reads TGTGCCACCAGGGGGCTGGGCCGCTACGAGCAGTACTTC. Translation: CATRGLGRYEQYF.

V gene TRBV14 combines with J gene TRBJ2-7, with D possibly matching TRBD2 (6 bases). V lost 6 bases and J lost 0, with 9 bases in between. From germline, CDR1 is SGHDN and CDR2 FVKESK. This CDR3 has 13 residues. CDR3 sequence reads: CASSLADSYEQYF. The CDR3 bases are TGTGCCAGCAGTTTAGCGGACTCCTACGAGCAGTACTTC.

DNA for the CDR3: TGCAGCGTTGAACTGGGACAGGGGGCAGATACGCAGTATTTT. Amino acid sequence: CSVELGQGADTQYF. The chain links TRBV29-1 to TRBJ2-3; 11 bases are shared with TRBD1. The CDR3 spans 14 residues. V lost 2 bases, J lost 4 bases, and 2 bases stayed unmatched. The V gene's germline CDR1 is SQVTM and CDR2 ANQGSEA.

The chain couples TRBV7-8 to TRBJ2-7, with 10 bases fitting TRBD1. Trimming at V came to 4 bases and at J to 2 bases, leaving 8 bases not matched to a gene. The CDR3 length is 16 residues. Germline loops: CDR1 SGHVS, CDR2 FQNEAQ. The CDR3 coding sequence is TGTGCCAGCAGCTACGGACAGGGGGGACCAGCCTACGAGCAGTACTTC. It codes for CASSYGQGGPAYEQYF.

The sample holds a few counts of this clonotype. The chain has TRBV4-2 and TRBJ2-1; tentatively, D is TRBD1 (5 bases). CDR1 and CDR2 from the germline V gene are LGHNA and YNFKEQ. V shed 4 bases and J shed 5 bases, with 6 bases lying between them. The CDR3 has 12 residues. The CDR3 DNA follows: TGTGCCAGCAGCCCGACAGACAATGAGCAGTTCTTC. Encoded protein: CASSPTDNEQFF.